This record looks at one T cell receptor (beta chain) sequence and its context. Its antigen is still unknown. This entry belongs to a study of beta chain features in type 1 diabetes. Study-level results: These data did not resolve whether HLA type affects TCRB rearrangement. The study found fewer insertions and more deletions at VDJ junctions in type 1 diabetes patients.

Reverse transcription of all isolated RNA meant that expressed TCRB transcripts were sequenced. Sequenced naive, central memory and regulatory T cell samples produced an average of about 3.6 million reads. Repertoires were generated with immunoSEQ multiplex PCR, while TCRdb's copy carries only in-frame clones and drops some. The data show a few hundred thousand clones, with about 15% seen just once and about 0.034% held by the top ten. The ends were cut back, 10 bases at V and 5 bases at J, with 18 bases in the middle. Looked up from germline, CDR1 is MNHEY and CDR2 is SVGAGI. The CDR3 runs to 13 residues.

This sequence originates from a man in his thirties or forties in good health. Sequenced material: naive CD4+ T cells from blood. The rearrangement joins TRBV6-5 to TRBJ2-7, with D tentatively TRBD1 or TRBD2 (5 bases each). CDR3 coding DNA: TGTGCCACCCGCCGCGCCAGGGACCACGAGCAGTACGTC. The encoded protein is CATRRARDHEQYV.